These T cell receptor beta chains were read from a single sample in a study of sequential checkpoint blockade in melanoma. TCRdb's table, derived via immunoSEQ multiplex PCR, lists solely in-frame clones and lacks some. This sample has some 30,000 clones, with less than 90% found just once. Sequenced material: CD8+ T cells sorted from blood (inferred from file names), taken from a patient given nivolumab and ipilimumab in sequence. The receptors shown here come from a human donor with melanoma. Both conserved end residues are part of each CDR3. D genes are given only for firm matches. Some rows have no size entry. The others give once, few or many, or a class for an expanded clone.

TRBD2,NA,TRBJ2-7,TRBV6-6,TGTGCCAGCAGTTACTCGACGGGGGGCTACGAGCAGTACTTC,CASSYSTGGYEQYF
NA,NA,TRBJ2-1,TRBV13,TGTGCCAGCAGCTCGTGGGAGTCCGCCTACAATGAGCAGTTCTTC,CASSSWESAYNEQFF
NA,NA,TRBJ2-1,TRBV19,TGTGCCAGTAGTATAGCCTCCAGCGTCCATGAGCAGTTCTTC,CASSIASSVHEQFF
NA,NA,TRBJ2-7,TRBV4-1,TGCGCCAGCAGCCCAATGGGGGGGCCCTACGAGCAGTACTTC,CASSPMGGPYEQYF
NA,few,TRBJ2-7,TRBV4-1,TGCGCCAGCAGCCAAGTCGAGAGCCACGAGCAGTACTTC,CASSQVESHEQYF
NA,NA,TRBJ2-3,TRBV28,TGTGCCAGCACCCCCGCTGGACAGCGCAGCACAGATACGCAGTATTTT,CASTPAGQRSTDTQYF
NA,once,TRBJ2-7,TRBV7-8,TGTGCCAGCAGCTCCCCGGTTGAAGACGAGCAGTACTTC,CASSSPVEDEQYF
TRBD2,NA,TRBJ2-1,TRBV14,TGTGCCAGCAGCCTTAAAGTCGCGGGACTAGTAAGTAATGAGCAGTTCTTC,CASSLKVAGLVSNEQFF
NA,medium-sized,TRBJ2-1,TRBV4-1,TGCGCCAGCAGCCCCACACAGGGCGAGTACAATGAGCAGTTCTTC,CASSPTQGEYNEQFF
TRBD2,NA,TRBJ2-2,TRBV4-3,TGCGCCAGCAGCCAGGTTTTCGGGGGGGCCTTCGGGGAGCTGTTTTTT,CASSQVFGGAFGELFF
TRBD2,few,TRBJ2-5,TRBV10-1,TGCGCCAGCAGTGGTAGCGGGGGGGGGACCCAGTACTTC,CASSGSGGGTQYF
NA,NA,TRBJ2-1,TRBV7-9,TGTGCCAGCAGCCCGTCGCTTGGCAGGGTTGATGAGCAGTTCTTC,CASSPSLGRVDEQFF
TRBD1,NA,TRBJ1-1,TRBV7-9,TGTGCCACCTCAACAGGGGACATGAACACTGAAGCTTTCTTT,CATSTGDMNTEAFF
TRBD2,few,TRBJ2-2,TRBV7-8,TGTGCCAGCAGCCCTCCTGCGGGGGGAAACACCGGGGAGCTGTTTTTT,CASSPPAGGNTGELFF